This entry concerns a single T cell receptor (beta chain). There is no known antigen for this receptor. There are no base qualities to consult, and no much larger clone falls within one base. Genomic DNA was extracted from the FACS-sorted cells, and the TCRbeta chains were sequenced by the commercial immunoSEQ service. On the authors' methods: Repertoire data were analyzed with ImmunoSEQ Analyzer software v3.0 and R v3.5.1. Only productive rearrangements were analyzed, as sequences containing stop codons or out-of-frame rearrangements were removed. The sequencing provider supplied the metrics for Simpson diversity, Shannon entropy, CDR3 length and nucleotide addition. Clonotypes were grouped by frequency into dominant, sub-dominant, low or lowest abundance categories, and clonotypes below 0.1% were left out of most analyses. Any CDR3 amino acid clonotype present in at least two subjects at a cumulative frequency of at least 0.5% was labeled public. TCRdb re-hosts the immuneACCESS table, in-frame sequences only. Its copies lack some clones; in the studies checked, an unresolved V gene accounts for under half of them, and the cause for the rest is not known. V, J and clone size were drawn from that table, and D and trimming were deduced from the DNA. The sample table shows about 40,000 clones, and approximately 85% are seen once. The top ten hold roughly 9.8% of the sample.

There are 14 amino acids in the CDR3, from cysteine to phenylalanine inclusive. Only CDR3 DNA is held: 42 bases, read in frame from base 1. V is pared back by 2 bases and J by 1 base, with 5 bases lying between the germline termini. Via the germline V gene (reference sequence), CDR1 is MNHEY and CDR2 SMNVEV. These data are taken from a study of CD8 T cells in acute hepatitis C reinfection (dated by TCRdb to the early 2020s). Broadly, across the study: The TCRbeta repertoire of CD8+ T cells specific for the HCV NS3-1073 epitope was profiled during acute infection and after viral clearance. Paired acute and follow-up samples were contributed by four of the spontaneous resolvers.

This specimen's time point label, per the study, means: naive CD8 control sorted from an acute-time-point sample. Enrolled in the Montreal Hepatitis C Cohort (HEPCO) in Canada, the donors were people who inject drugs, and these donors were followed every 3 months. Acute primary HCV infection was defined by a positive HCV RNA or antibody test following a negative test within the previous 24 weeks. Cells were surface stained with CD3, CD8 and CD45RO antibodies, and an aqua fixable dye was used to exclude dead cells. The cohort comprised fewer than 10 spontaneous resolvers, defined by HCV RNA clearance within 24 weeks. Once thawed from cryostorage, peripheral blood mononuclear cells underwent negative selection via the MACS CD8+ T cell Isolation Kit to obtain CD8+ T cells. Sorting of the cells was done on a BD FACSAria II cell sorter. Overall results and qualifications from the work: Few CDR3 sequences were shared with other epitopes, and differences in sequencing approaches may have limited exact matching. Only the TCRbeta chain was sequenced in bulk, so alphabeta pairing of public clonotypes could not be determined. Diversity in the NS3-1073 specific repertoires was high, and no significant differences in diversity emerged among acute resolver, follow-up resolver and acute chronic samples. Approximately 13 public clonotypes were found regardless of outcome, and V04-02/J02-02 was used by one public clonotype. Chronically infected subjects had no follow-up repertoires because NS3-1073 specific cells were too rare to sort. Preferential use of the TRBV04 and TRBV06 gene families was observed in all groups, and this preferential usage was not explained by overrepresentation in the naive pool.

Material: naive CD8+ T cells from PBMCs. The label giving this sample's cell subset or site can be read as: sorted total naive CD45RO-negative CD8+ T cells. The receptor comes from a woman under 30 who spontaneously cleared hepatitis C infection. The rearranged chain carries TRBV27 and TRBJ2-2, with the D gene too uncertain to name. The CDR3 amino acid sequence is: CASSLRGNTGELFF. The nucleotides are TGTGCCAGCAGTTTAAGAGGGAACACCGGGGAGCTGTTTTTT.